Listed below are T cell receptor beta chains from one sample, sequenced in a study of OX40 agonist ivuxolimab in advanced cancers. Sequenced by immunoSEQ multiplex PCR; TCRdb stores in-frame clones only, minus some. The sample has roughly 6,700 clones, 70% to 80% seen once; the top ten hold almost 60%. The material sequenced was CD4+ or CD8+ T cells sorted from blood, taken in a trial of the OX40 agonist ivuxolimab. These receptor sequences come from an adult with an advanced solid tumor such as melanoma, head and neck, liver or kidney cancer. CDR3s include the opening cysteine and the closing phenylalanine or tryptophan. Fields, in order: D gene, V gene, J gene, clone size, CDR3 protein. The D gene is left open where the match is weak. Clone size is not always given. Where it is, it says once, few, many or a class for expanded clones.

D: TRBD1; V: TRBV5-4; J: TRBJ2-5; size: -; CDR3: CASSPGRTGGETQYF
D: TRBD1; V: TRBV27; J: TRBJ2-3; size: -; CDR3: CASGRTGADTQYF
D: -; V: TRBV5-1; J: TRBJ2-3; size: -; CDR3: CASSLAQHPSTDTQYF
D: -; V: TRBV4-3; J: TRBJ1-1; size: -; CDR3: CASSQGHRRNTEAFF
D: -; V: TRBV7-3; J: TRBJ1-4; size: few; CDR3: CASSPKRYEKLFF
D: -; V: TRBV13; J: TRBJ2-5; size: -; CDR3: CASSRGRKQETQYF
D: TRBD1; V: TRBV14; J: TRBJ1-2; size: -; CDR3: CASSQATRGYHYGYTF
D: -; V: TRBV10-1; J: TRBJ1-5; size: -; CDR3: CASPKQPQHF
D: -; V: TRBV6-5; J: TRBJ2-7; size: -; CDR3: CASGGRGLYEQYF
D: -; V: TRBV7-9; J: TRBJ1-2; size: -; CDR3: CASALRGQLDYGYTF
D: -; V: TRBV27; J: TRBJ1-5; size: once; CDR3: CASSSRGVNQPQHF
D: -; V: TRBV2; J: TRBJ2-1; size: -; CDR3: CASPGGGGVHNEQFF
D: -; V: TRBV13; J: TRBJ2-2; size: -; CDR3: CASSLGRNTGELFF
D: TRBD2; V: TRBV11-2; J: TRBJ2-5; size: -; CDR3: CASSPLAGGYQETQYF
D: -; V: TRBV6-5; J: TRBJ1-2; size: -; CDR3: CATVLNYGYTF
D: -; V: TRBV2; J: TRBJ2-7; size: -; CDR3: CASTTGGTETYEQYF
D: TRBD2; V: TRBV6-5; J: TRBJ2-1; size: -; CDR3: CASSPNGLAGVEQFF
D: TRBD1; V: TRBV28; J: TRBJ1-1; size: -; CDR3: CASNRGGTRAEAFF
D: -; V: TRBV4-1; J: TRBJ1-2; size: -; CDR3: CASSQDVWGDGYTF
D: TRBD2; V: TRBV10-3; J: TRBJ2-7; size: -; CDR3: CAISPGLAGDYEQYF
D: TRBD1; V: TRBV4-3; J: TRBJ2-1; size: -; CDR3: CASSWDREAYNEQFF
D: -; V: TRBV4-1; J: TRBJ1-5; size: -; CDR3: CASSQGSRRENQPQHF
D: -; V: TRBV7-8; J: TRBJ2-7; size: once; CDR3: CASSWSSYEQYF
D: -; V: TRBV7-6; J: TRBJ2-7; size: once; CDR3: CASSLAPNSYEQYF
D: TRBD1; V: TRBV7-2; J: TRBJ2-7; size: few; CDR3: CASSFDRGSHEQYF
D: -; V: TRBV2; J: TRBJ2-2; size: -; CDR3: CASRNTGELFF
D: TRBD2; V: TRBV2; J: TRBJ2-1; size: -; CDR3: CASSRTSGSRNEQFF
D: TRBD2; V: TRBV6-5; J: TRBJ2-7; size: few; CDR3: CASGLGLSYEQYF
D: TRBD2; V: TRBV2; J: TRBJ2-2; size: -; CDR3: CASIASGSTGELFF
D: -; V: TRBV13; J: TRBJ2-7; size: -; CDR3: CASSSRSNTLNPYEQYF
D: TRBD2; V: TRBV11-2; J: TRBJ2-1; size: -; CDR3: CASSPGTSGKNEQFF
D: -; V: TRBV7-9; J: TRBJ2-4; size: -; CDR3: CASSRGDGKNIQYF
D: TRBD1; V: TRBV28; J: TRBJ1-2; size: -; CDR3: CASSFQGANYGYTF
D: -; V: TRBV5-4; J: TRBJ1-2; size: once; CDR3: CASSLDTLQHGYTF
D: TRBD1; V: TRBV4-1; J: TRBJ1-2; size: medium-sized; CDR3: CASSHTGARGYTF
D: -; V: TRBV5-1; J: TRBJ2-1; size: -; CDR3: CASSLFSEQFF
D: TRBD2; V: TRBV7-2; J: TRBJ2-3; size: -; CDR3: CASSSPLGTSGSWTDTQYF
D: -; V: TRBV28; J: TRBJ1-6; size: -; CDR3: CASSLGGSYNSPLHF
D: TRBD2; V: TRBV6-6; J: TRBJ2-5; size: few; CDR3: CASSYEAGVETQYF
D: -; V: TRBV11-2; J: TRBJ1-1; size: -; CDR3: CASSLGAEAFF
D: -; V: TRBV11-2; J: TRBJ1-1; size: -; CDR3: CASSLGGRGTEAFF
D: -; V: TRBV5-1; J: TRBJ2-3; size: -; CDR3: CASSLESGLEDTQYF
D: TRBD1; V: TRBV12-5; J: TRBJ1-1; size: medium-sized; CDR3: CASARQGPNTEAFF
D: -; V: TRBV5-6; J: TRBJ2-3; size: few; CDR3: CASSLGSDTQYF
D: -; V: TRBV7-2; J: TRBJ2-7; size: -; CDR3: CASSPSLGNRAEQYF
D: -; V: TRBV29-1; J: TRBJ2-3; size: -; CDR3: CSVEDRTASTDTQYF
D: -; V: TRBV5-1; J: TRBJ2-7; size: -; CDR3: CASRGLGIVF
D: -; V: TRBV5-6; J: TRBJ1-2; size: -; CDR3: CASSLGQIYGYTF
D: TRBD1; V: TRBV6-4; J: TRBJ2-7; size: -; CDR3: CASSEGTGGVYEQYF
D: TRBD1; V: TRBV10-3; J: TRBJ2-7; size: -; CDR3: CAISERQGFEQYF
D: -; V: TRBV14; J: TRBJ2-3; size: -; CDR3: CASSLTRVFPDTQYF